This T cell receptor beta chain was profiled in a study of synovial regulatory T cells in juvenile arthritis. Findings of the study overall: Compared with other blood Treg cells, inflammation-associated Treg cells had reduced TCR diversity.

By frequency, this clone is large (0.1 to 1%). Its antigen is still unknown. Libraries were prepared by immunoSEQ multiplex PCR; TCRdb keeps only in-frame clonotypes and omits some of them. This table lists approximately 920 clones. This CDR3 has 14 amino acids. Only the protein is on record. From germline, CDR1 is MGHRA and CDR2 YSYEKL. V is TRBV4-1 and J is TRBJ1-5; TCRdb's D call, TRBD1, is unchecked because there is no DNA. The TCR was taken from a donor aged 2-29 years with juvenile idiopathic arthritis. The sample comprised Treg cells from blood. Indicated subset: HLA-DR+ inflammation-associated blood Treg cells. The CDR3 loop is CASSQTGYNQPQHF.